These T cell receptor beta chains were read from a single sample in a study of shared clonotypes between healthy human individuals. Generated by immunoSEQ multiplex PCR, the TCRdb table keeps only in-frame clones and is missing some. This sample has about 600,000 clones, with nearly 97% found just once. Sequenced material: naive CD8+ T cells sorted from blood. The receptor set was obtained from a woman aged 30 to 39 in good health. CDR3s include the opening cysteine and the closing phenylalanine or tryptophan. The order of the fields is V gene, J gene, clone size, D gene, CDR3 protein, CDR3 DNA. The D gene is left open where the match is weak. Rows may omit the clone size; those that give it use once, few, many or a size class.

V gene: TRBV6-1; J gene: TRBJ2-7; clone size: -; D gene: TRBD2; CDR3 protein: CAGNSGNSYEQYF; CDR3 DNA: TGTGCCGGGAATAGCGGGAACTCCTACGAGCAGTACTTC
V gene: TRBV9; J gene: TRBJ2-5; clone size: -; D gene: TRBD2; CDR3 protein: CASSAGLAGETQYF; CDR3 DNA: TGTGCCAGCAGCGCGGGACTAGCGGGAGAGACCCAGTACTTC
V gene: TRBV5-6; J gene: TRBJ2-3; clone size: -; D gene: TRBD2; CDR3 protein: CASSFGTAGVADTQYF; CDR3 DNA: TGTGCCAGCAGCTTTGGTACGGCGGGAGTAGCGGATACGCAGTATTTT
V gene: TRBV28; J gene: TRBJ2-7; clone size: -; D gene: -; CDR3 protein: CASSLMGSYEQYF; CDR3 DNA: TGTGCCAGCAGTTTAATGGGCTCCTACGAGCAGTACTTC
V gene: TRBV19; J gene: TRBJ2-3; clone size: -; D gene: TRBD2; CDR3 protein: CASSVLATYTDTQYF; CDR3 DNA: TGTGCCAGTAGTGTACTAGCGACTTACACAGATACGCAGTATTTT
V gene: TRBV28; J gene: TRBJ2-7; clone size: -; D gene: -; CDR3 protein: CASSLALEGEQYF; CDR3 DNA: TGTGCCAGCAGTTTGGCCCTTGAGGGCGAGCAGTACTTC
V gene: TRBV19; J gene: TRBJ2-1; clone size: -; D gene: TRBD2; CDR3 protein: CASSPLAGNEQFF; CDR3 DNA: TGTGCCAGTAGTCCCCTAGCGGGCAATGAGCAGTTCTTC
V gene: TRBV19; J gene: TRBJ2-7; clone size: -; D gene: TRBD1; CDR3 protein: CASTFRDRGSGQYF; CDR3 DNA: TGTGCCAGTACCTTCCGGGACAGGGGATCCGGGCAGTACTTC
V gene: TRBV10-3; J gene: TRBJ2-3; clone size: -; D gene: TRBD2; CDR3 protein: CAANGGGPGDTQYF; CDR3 DNA: TGTGCCGCCAACGGGGGAGGGCCCGGTGATACGCAGTATTTT
V gene: TRBV30; J gene: TRBJ1-4; clone size: -; D gene: -; CDR3 protein: CAWSLLRAPNEKLFF; CDR3 DNA: TGTGCCTGGAGTCTCCTCAGGGCACCTAATGAAAAACTGTTTTTT
V gene: TRBV27; J gene: TRBJ1-5; clone size: -; D gene: -; CDR3 protein: CASSFIGDISNQPQHF; CDR3 DNA: TGTGCCAGCAGTTTTATAGGGGACATTAGCAATCAGCCCCAGCATTTT
V gene: TRBV5-6; J gene: TRBJ2-7; clone size: -; D gene: TRBD1; CDR3 protein: CASSSTGTASNEQYF; CDR3 DNA: TGTGCCAGCAGCTCCACCGGGACAGCTTCAAACGAGCAGTACTTC
V gene: TRBV5-4; J gene: TRBJ2-3; clone size: -; D gene: -; CDR3 protein: CASSFGGFGTDTQYF; CDR3 DNA: TGTGCCAGCAGCTTCGGGGGATTTGGGACAGATACGCAGTATTTT
V gene: TRBV19; J gene: TRBJ1-1; clone size: -; D gene: TRBD1; CDR3 protein: CASKKGASGGLTEAFF; CDR3 DNA: TGTGCCAGCAAAAAGGGGGCGTCAGGGGGCCTCACTGAAGCTTTCTTT
V gene: TRBV27; J gene: TRBJ1-1; clone size: -; D gene: -; CDR3 protein: CASSLMGRPNTEAFF; CDR3 DNA: TGTGCCAGCAGTTTAATGGGCCGGCCGAACACTGAAGCTTTCTTT
V gene: TRBV25-1; J gene: TRBJ1-2; clone size: -; D gene: TRBD1; CDR3 protein: CASSESRTGILSNYGYTF; CDR3 DNA: TGTGCCAGCAGTGAATCCCGGACAGGAATCCTTTCTAACTATGGCTACACCTTC
V gene: TRBV9; J gene: TRBJ1-5; clone size: -; D gene: -; CDR3 protein: CASSVEGRENQPQHF; CDR3 DNA: TGTGCCAGCAGCGTAGAAGGGCGAGAAAATCAGCCCCAGCATTTT
V gene: TRBV5-5; J gene: TRBJ2-7; clone size: -; D gene: TRBD1; CDR3 protein: CASSFGTGGIEQYF; CDR3 DNA: TGTGCCAGCAGCTTTGGGACAGGGGGGATCGAGCAGTACTTC
V gene: TRBV28; J gene: TRBJ2-5; clone size: once; D gene: TRBD2; CDR3 protein: CASSLNWASGRLETQYF; CDR3 DNA: TGTGCCAGCAGTTTAAATTGGGCTAGCGGGAGGTTGGAGACCCAGTACTTC
V gene: TRBV11-2; J gene: TRBJ2-3; clone size: -; D gene: -; CDR3 protein: CASSAQGATDTQYF; CDR3 DNA: TGTGCCAGCAGCGCCCAGGGAGCCACAGATACGCAGTATTTT
V gene: TRBV5-6; J gene: TRBJ2-7; clone size: -; D gene: TRBD1; CDR3 protein: CASSLGTGDEQYF; CDR3 DNA: TGTGCCAGCAGCTTGGGGACAGGGGACGAGCAGTACTTC
V gene: TRBV28; J gene: TRBJ2-3; clone size: -; D gene: -; CDR3 protein: CASSLSEGTQYF; CDR3 DNA: TGTGCCAGCAGTTTATCGGAGGGTACGCAGTATTTT
V gene: TRBV27; J gene: TRBJ2-2; clone size: -; D gene: -; CDR3 protein: CASGSLTGELFF; CDR3 DNA: TGTGCCAGCGGCAGCCTCACCGGGGAGCTGTTTTTT
V gene: TRBV28; J gene: TRBJ2-5; clone size: -; D gene: -; CDR3 protein: CASSYEAETNQETQYF; CDR3 DNA: TGTGCCAGCAGTTACGAAGCGGAGACGAACCAAGAGACCCAGTACTTC
V gene: TRBV2; J gene: TRBJ2-1; clone size: -; D gene: TRBD2; CDR3 protein: CASTYSGLYSYNEQFF; CDR3 DNA: TGTGCCAGCACCTATAGCGGGCTATACTCCTACAATGAGCAGTTCTTC